Listed here are 27 T cell receptor beta chains from one sample, sequenced in a study of blood T cell repertoires in COVID-19. Libraries were prepared by immunoSEQ multiplex PCR; TCRdb keeps only in-frame clonotypes and omits some of them. The table includes under 200,000 clones, around nine tenths detected once. The sequenced material came from peripheral blood. Receptors were obtained from a man aged 55-75 years with COVID-19, enrolled during active disease.

The chain couples TRBV20-1 to TRBJ1-1; D remains unclear. V was trimmed by 6 bases and J by 2 bases, leaving 7 bases between them. CDR3 length equals 11 residues. The germline V gene encodes CDR1 DFQATT and CDR2 SNEGSKA (reference sequence). Written as DNA, the CDR3 is TGCAGTGCAAACATCAACACTGAAGCTTTCTTT. Translation gives CSANINTEAFF.

This clone came up once. The chain combines TRBV7-9 with TRBJ2-3; 11 bases line up with TRBD1. The CDR3 consists of 18 residues. Trimming at V came to 5 bases and at J to 4 bases, leaving 14 bases not matched to a gene. Germline lookup yields CDR1 SEHNR and CDR2 FQNEAQ (reference sequence). CDR3 loop: CASSLRAGTGGRADTQYF. The CDR3 nucleotides read TGTGCCAGCAGCCTGAGGGCTGGGACAGGGGGTAGGGCAGATACGCAGTATTTT.

The chain has TRBV9 and TRBJ1-2; 8 nucleotides match TRBD1. Trimming cost V 4 bases and J 4 bases; bases outside gene matches: 12. Germline CDR1 and CDR2: SGDLS and YYNGEE. The CDR3 spans 16 residues. In nucleotides, the CDR3 is TGTGCCAGCAGCCGCATCGGACAGGGATTGGCCTATGGCTACACCTTC. Its translation is CASSRIGQGLAYGYTF.

The V call is TRBV18, the J call TRBJ2-1; TRBD2 matches at 9 bases. With V trimmed by 2 bases and J by 8 bases, 7 bases remained unmatched. CDR3 length: 15 residues. Germline V gene lookup returns CDR1 KGHSH and CDR2 LQKENI. CDR3 protein: CASSPRGLAVDEQFF. The CDR3 DNA follows: TGTGCCAGCTCACCAAGGGGACTAGCAGTCGATGAGCAGTTCTTC.

The chain links TRBV18 to TRBJ2-7; D perhaps matches TRBD2 (7 bases). CDR3 length: 18 residues. Trimming shortened V by 3 bases and J by 3 bases, and 24 bases separated the two germline ends. CDR1 and CDR2 (germline): KGHSH, LQKENI. This CDR3 reads CASSPAISLGGPNYEQYF. CDR3 coding DNA: TGTGCCAGCTCACCCGCGATATCCCTGGGGGGGCCCAACTACGAGCAGTACTTC.

The chain has TRBV18 and TRBJ1-2; tentatively, D is TRBD1 (6 bases). With 9 bases removed from V and 6 bases from J, the gap between germline ends came to 17 bases. This CDR3 region has 13 residues. CDR1 is KGHSH, CDR2 LQKENI, per germline. The CDR3 DNA is TGTGCCAGTAGGAGTGGGGGCTTCGATGGCTACACCTTC. Translated, it gives CASRSGGFDGYTF.

V gene TRBV11-3 combines with J gene TRBJ2-2; perhaps TRBD2 as D (6 bases). Germline V lookup: CDR1 SGHNT, CDR2 YENEEA. The V end lost 5 bases, the J end lost 4 bases, and 11 bases lay between the germline ends. This CDR3 comprises 14 residues. CDR3 in DNA: TGTGCCAGCAGCCCCACCGGGGGCACCGGGGAGCTGTTTTTT. Translation gives CASSPTGGTGELFF.

CDR3 coding DNA: TGTGCCAGCAGCAAACGTTCCGGGACAGGGATCCACGAGCAGTACTTC. Amino acid sequence: CASSKRSGTGIHEQYF. This chain connects TRBV7-3 to TRBJ2-7; 9 bases align to TRBD1. There are 16 residues in the CDR3. Germline V gives CDR1 SGHTA, CDR2 FQGTGA. V shed 5 bases and J 5 bases; nucleotides not matched to a gene: 13.

J is TRBJ2-1 and V is TRBV25-1; 10 bases fit TRBD2. CDR1 is MGHDK, CDR2 SYGVNS, per germline. This CDR3 is built from 15 residues. V lost 4 bases to trimming and J lost 4 bases; unmatched junction nucleotides: 4. CDR3 amino acids: CASSVAGGPYNEQFF. In DNA form, the CDR3 reads TGTGCCAGCAGTGTAGCGGGAGGACCATACAATGAGCAGTTCTTC. The full variable domain, rest sourced from reference TRBV25-1 and TRBJ2-1, is EADIYQTPRYLVIGTGKKITLECSQTMGHDKMYWYQQDPGMELHLIHYSYGVNSTEKGDLSSESTVSRIRTEHFPLTLESARPSHTSQYLCASSVAGGPYNEQFFGPGTRLTVL.

The chain has TRBV3-1 (or the pseudogene TRBV3-2) and TRBJ2-1; 7 bases line up with TRBD2. Germline V gives CDR1 LGHDT, CDR2 YNNKEL (reference sequence). This CDR3 comprises 19 residues. The ends lost 1 base at V and 1 base at J; junction bases unmatched: 13. The CDR3 coding sequence is TGTGCCAGCAGCCAAGGATATAATCGAGCGGGGACTTCCTACAATGAGCAGTTCTTC. It codes for CASSQGYNRAGTSYNEQFF.

This clone was detected only a few times. The chain combines TRBV25-1 with TRBJ2-5, with 9 bases fitting TRBD1. There are 16 residues in the CDR3. Germline V gene sequence: CDR1 MGHDK, CDR2 SYGVNS. The trim removed 3 bases at V and 3 bases at J, leaving 8 bases unmatched. CDR3 in amino acids: CASSDWTGATKETQYF. DNA of the CDR3: TGTGCCAGCAGTGACTGGACAGGGGCGACAAAAGAGACCCAGTACTTC.

The chain recombines TRBV29-1 with TRBJ1-1; a possible D gene is TRBD1 (5 bases). The CDR3 covers 15 residues. V was trimmed by 1 base and J by 4 bases, leaving 16 bases between them. Germline assignment: CDR1 SQVTM and CDR2 ANQGSEA. The CDR3 nucleotides are TGCAGCGTTGAAGGGGGCAGGGACTTGGCCACTGAAGCTTTCTTT. This gives the protein CSVEGGRDLATEAFF. The full variable domain, its missing parts supplied by reference TRBV29-1 and TRBJ1-1, is SAVISQKPSRDICQRGTSLTIQCQVDSQVTMMFWYRQQPGQSLTLIATANQGSEATYESGFVIDKFPISRPNLTFSTLTVSNMSPEDSSIYLCSVEGGRDLATEAFFGQGTRLTVV.

This chain's CDR3 is CASSVGPTGGSPLHF. The CDR3 DNA is TGTGCCAGCAGCGTGGGACCGACAGGGGGATCACCCCTCCACTTT. The V and J genes are TRBV9 and TRBJ1-6, with TRBD1 matching 9 bases. Germline-derived CDR1 and CDR2 are SGDLS and YYNGEE. The ends lost 2 bases at V and 10 bases at J; junction bases unmatched: 7. The CDR3 extends over 15 amino acids.

The J gene is TRBJ2-3, the V gene TRBV27; the D is unclear. Per the germline V gene, CDR1 is MNHEY and CDR2 is SMNVEV (reference sequence). Trimming removed 5 bases at V and 0 bases at J, with 9 bases between. This CDR3 comprises 14 residues. DNA of the CDR3: TGTGCCAGCAGTATACATTCTAGCACAGATACGCAGTATTTT. Translating gives CASSIHSSTDTQYF.

V usage is TRBV6-5 and J usage is TRBJ1-2, with a possible D match to TRBD1 (5 bases). V was clipped by 6 bases and J by 4 bases, with 12 bases between them. The germline V gene has CDR1 MNHEY and CDR2 SVGAGI. The CDR3 runs 13 residues. CDR3 coding DNA: TGTGCCAGCAGATCGGACAAGATCTATGGCTACACCTTC. This translates into CASRSDKIYGYTF.

The chain couples TRBV19 to TRBJ2-3, with D possibly being TRBD1 (5 bases). Per germline, CDR1 LNHDA and CDR2 SQIVND (reference sequence). The CDR3 is 15 amino acids. V was cut by 3 bases and J by 3 bases, with 13 bases left in between. CDR3 amino acids: CASSIYQGSTDTQYF. CDR3 bases: TGTGCCAGTAGTATTTATCAGGGTAGTACAGATACGCAGTATTTT.

CDR3 region: CASSQDGSGTQETQYF. CDR3 nucleotide sequence: TGCGCCAGCAGCCAAGATGGTTCGGGGACACAAGAGACCCAGTACTTC. The rearrangement joins TRBV4-3 to TRBJ2-5; maybe TRBD1 (6 bases). The ends were cut back, 0 bases at V and 2 bases at J, with 13 bases in the middle. CDR3 length: 16 amino acids. Germline loops: CDR1 LGHNA, CDR2 YSLEER.

This chain uses TRBV19 with TRBJ2-7; 8 bases are a match to TRBD1. CDR3 length equals 15 residues. V shed 4 bases, J shed 2 bases, and the junction held 7 bases outside the gene matches. The V gene's germline CDR1 is LNHDA and CDR2 SQIVND (reference sequence). CDR3 loop: CASSTGTGGAYEQYF. CDR3 bases: TGTGCCAGTAGTACCGGGACAGGTGGAGCCTACGAGCAGTACTTC.

The chain combines TRBV7-3 with TRBJ1-3; D remains ambiguous. Germline V gene data show CDR1 as SGHTA and CDR2 as FQGTGA. The ends were cut back, 3 bases at V and 2 bases at J, with 8 bases in the middle. This CDR3 spans 14 amino acids. CDR3: CASSFAGPGNTIYF. CDR3 in DNA: TGTGCCAGCAGCTTCGCGGGCCCTGGAAACACCATATATTTT.

This clone was seen more than once but under ten times. This chain uses TRBV11-3 with TRBJ1-6, with D perhaps TRBD1 (5 bases). The V gene's germline CDR1 is SGHNT and CDR2 YENEEA. The CDR3 consists of 14 residues. Trimming shortened V by 1 base and J by 11 bases, and 12 bases separated the two germline ends. In nucleotides, the CDR3 is TGTGCCAGCAGCTTAGTTGCCAGGGTGGCACCCCTCCACTTT. Its protein is CASSLVARVAPLHF.

The rearrangement uses TRBV30 and TRBJ1-2; D unclear. The CDR3 is made up of 16 amino acids. Trimming stripped 1 base from V and 8 bases from J, with 23 bases between. The germline V gene has CDR1 GTSNPN and CDR2 SVGIG (reference sequence). CDR3 sequence: CAWSGPGFAGGKGYTF. The CDR3 DNA reads as TGTGCCTGGAGTGGCCCCGGTTTCGCGGGAGGGAAGGGCTACACCTTC.

This chain connects TRBV6-5 to TRBJ2-2, with TRBD2 as a possible D gene (7 bases). CDR1 is MNHEY and CDR2 is SVGAGI in the germline V gene. The V end was cut by 6 bases, the J end by 5 bases, with 16 bases between. The CDR3 length is 15 residues. The CDR3 protein is CASRGGAYETGELFF. The CDR3 coding sequence is TGTGCCAGCAGAGGGGGGGCCTATGAGACCGGGGAGCTGTTTTTT.

The chain is built from TRBV6-5 and TRBJ1-1; D gene uncertain. There are 13 residues in the CDR3. CDR1 is MNHEY, CDR2 SVGAGI, per germline. V dropped 2 bases and J dropped 3 bases, with 7 bases sitting between them. The CDR3: CASSYIADTEAFF. For the CDR3, the DNA is TGTGCCAGCAGTTACATAGCGGACACTGAAGCTTTCTTT.

The rearrangement joins TRBV7-9 to TRBJ1-2, with unresolved D. Trimming stripped 5 bases from V and 0 bases from J, with 10 bases between. The CDR3 is 14 amino acids. Germline V gene sequence: CDR1 SEHNR, CDR2 FQNEAQ (reference sequence). CDR3 sequence (DNA): TGTGCCAGCAGCGCCGAGAGGGCTAACTATGGCTACACCTTC. Its protein is CASSAERANYGYTF.

V gene TRBV28 combines with J gene TRBJ1-2; 8 nucleotides line up with TRBD1. Germline V gene data show CDR1 as MDHEN and CDR2 as SYDVKM. J gave up 2 bases and V 6 bases, and 8 bases lay outside the gene matches. The CDR3 is 15 residues long. The CDR3 bases are TGTGCCAGCAGACGACAGGGGACTAACAACTATGGCTACACCTTC. This gives the protein CASRRQGTNNYGYTF.

The sample holds one count of this clone. The chain has TRBV3-1 (or the pseudogene TRBV3-2) and TRBJ1-1; 9 bases agree with TRBD1. The ends lost 1 base at V and 3 bases at J; junction bases unmatched: 9. Germline V CDR1 and CDR2: LGHDT, YNNKEL (reference sequence). This CDR3 has 17 residues. The CDR3 loop is CASSQVQGAIKDTEAFF. For the CDR3, the DNA is TGTGCCAGCAGCCAAGTACAGGGGGCAATCAAGGACACTGAAGCTTTCTTT.

The chain joins TRBV2 to TRBJ2-1, with a possible D match to TRBD1 (5 bases). CDR1 SNHLY and CDR2 FYNNEI come from the germline V gene. The CDR3 is 13 amino acids. The chain's CDR3 is CAGAKTVDNEQFF. CDR3 nucleotides: TGTGCAGGGGCAAAGACAGTAGATAATGAGCAGTTCTTC.